The clone carrying this T cell receptor (beta chain) was picked up one time. These data originate in a study of blood T cell repertoires in COVID-19. Sequenced by immunoSEQ multiplex PCR; TCRdb stores in-frame clones only, minus some. Of 200,000 to 250,000 clones listed, less than 90% are singletons. The sequence was collected from a woman aged 60-75 years who had recovered from COVID-19. Sequencing was performed on peripheral blood.

CDR3 bases: TGCGCCAGCAGTCTAAGACAGGGGGCAAATTCACCCCTCCACTTT. Its translation: CASSLRQGANSPLHF. The chain employs TRBV5-1 and TRBJ1-6, with 10 nucleotides matching TRBD1. Trimming at V came to 5 bases and at J to 7 bases, leaving 6 bases not matched to a gene. CDR3 length equals 15 residues. The germline gives CDR1 SGHRS, CDR2 YFSETQ. Filled out from reference TRBV5-1 and TRBJ1-6, the complete variable domain reads KAGVTQTPRYLIKTRGQQVTLSCSPISGHRSVSWYQQTPGQGLQFLFEYFSETQRNKGNFPGRFSGRQFSNSRSEMNVSTLELGDSALYLCASSLRQGANSPLHFGNGTRLTVT.